Below are 24 T cell receptor beta chains sequenced from a single sample in a study of human T cells and chemical hapten exposure. MiXCR was run by TCRdb on the RACE reads, yielding one entry per CDR3 protein. The sample carries about 140,000 distinct CDR3 sequences, 10% to 15% recorded once. Time point of the sample: patch test 2, 6 weeks after DPC sensitization. Documented treatment: therapeutic diphenylcyclopropenone sensitization with weekly scalp DPC. Sequencing used whole blood, obtained in connection with sensitization to the hapten diphenylcyclopropenone (DPC). These receptors all stem from a woman in her 50s with alopecia areata. Some clones in this sample may be carry-over from other donors' samples.

This clonotype was seen a few times. The J gene is TRBJ1-1, the V gene TRBV11-2; TRBD1 aligns across 9 bases. J was trimmed by 7 bases and V by 2 bases; bases with no gene match: 8. Germline CDR1 reads SGHAT; CDR2 reads FQNNGV. CDR3 length equals 15 residues. The CDR3 DNA is TGTGCCAGCAGCTTATTTTCCACAGGGGGCGGTGAAGCTTTCTTT. This codes for CASSLFSTGGGEAFF.

The DNA of the CDR3 is TGTGCCAGCAGCAGGGACTCTCTTAATGAGCAGTTCTTC. Amino acids: CASSRDSLNEQFF. The chain employs TRBV5-5 and TRBJ2-1; D possibly corresponds to TRBD2 (6 bases). V shed 4 bases and J shed 7 bases, with 12 bases lying between them. CDR3 length equals 13 residues. The germline V gene has CDR1 SGHKS and CDR2 YYEKEE (reference sequence).

This clonotype has just a few counts. This chain links TRBV21-1 with TRBJ1-1; TRBD1 is taken as the D call from the table, unchecked against the DNA. TRBV21-1 is a pseudogene locus. The CDR3 has 16 amino acids. The CDR3 spells CASSMFPGGPGTEAFF. The CDR3 nucleotides read TGTGCCAGCAGCATGTTCCCTGGGGGACCCGGCACTGAAGCTTTCTTT.

This chain uses TRBV5-1 with TRBJ2-1; D is perhaps TRBD1 (6 bases). Between the trimmed V and J ends, which lost 0 bases and 4 bases, there was a span of 11 bases. The germline V gene encodes CDR1 SGHRS and CDR2 YFSETQ. The CDR3 contains 15 residues. The CDR3 region is CASSLGVQGYNEQFF. The CDR3, as DNA: TGCGCCAGCAGCTTGGGGGTCCAGGGGTACAATGAGCAGTTCTTC. The full variable domain, completed using reference TRBV5-1 and TRBJ2-1, is KAGVTQTPRYLIKTRGQQVTLSCSPISGHRSVSWYQQTPGQGLQFLFEYFSETQRNKGNFPGRFSGRQFSNSRSEMNVSTLELGDSALYLCASSLGVQGYNEQFFGPGTRLTVL.

This clonotype was seen at least ten times. The chain joins TRBV7-9 to TRBJ1-4; D remains unclear. V shed 0 bases and J shed 7 bases, with 9 bases lying between them. The CDR3 is 14 amino acids. Per germline, CDR1 SEHNR and CDR2 FQNEAQ (reference sequence). CDR3 residues: CASSLAGTSEKLFF. The CDR3 nucleotides are TGTGCCAGCAGCTTAGCGGGCACTTCTGAAAAACTGTTTTTT.

This clonotype was picked up many times. V is TRBV12-3 or TRBV12-4 and J is TRBJ2-5; TRBD2 matches 7 bases. Germline trimming cut 6 bases from V and 4 bases from J; bases unmatched to any gene: 11. The CDR3 sequence is 15 residues long. Here the CDR3 reads CASSPRLGGIETQYF. CDR3 DNA: TGTGCCAGCAGCCCTCGTCTGGGGGGGATAGAGACCCAGTACTTC.

This clonotype was detected only a few times. This sequence joins TRBV29-1 and TRBJ1-3; D is uncertain. CDR1 is SQVTM and CDR2 is ANQGSEA in the germline V gene. Trimming removed 4 bases from V and 4 bases from J, with 11 bases in between. The CDR3 has 13 residues. CDR3 coding DNA: TGCAGCGTTGGCTGGGCAGCAGGAAACACCATATATTTT. This translates into CSVGWAAGNTIYF.

The CDR3 DNA sequence: TGTGTCAGTTCCCCCTTGGGGCGGGAGTTTTCCTACGAGCAGTACTTC. This codes for CVSSPLGREFSYEQYF. The rearrangement uses TRBV6-6 and TRBJ2-7; TRBD2 matches at 7 bases. This CDR3 region has 16 residues. The germline V gene encodes CDR1 MNHNY and CDR2 SVGAGI (reference sequence).

The chain couples TRBV7-3 to TRBJ1-1; D unresolved. CDR3 length: 13 amino acids. In germline, CDR1 is SGHTA, CDR2 FQGTGA. V dropped 3 bases and J dropped 1 base, with 6 bases sitting between them. The CDR3 protein is CASSFAENTEAFF. Here the CDR3 DNA reads TGTGCCAGCAGCTTCGCAGAGAACACTGAAGCTTTCTTT.

This clonotype came up many times. The V and J genes are TRBV19 and TRBJ2-1; 8 nucleotides align to TRBD2. The CDR3 extends over 15 amino acids. Unmatched junction bases numbered 12, after V lost 6 bases and J lost 8 bases. Germline values: CDR1 LNHDA, CDR2 SQIVND (reference sequence). The DNA of the CDR3 is TGTGCCAGTAGGGACCCCGGGACTAGAAGAGATGAGCAGTTCTTC. Translation gives CASRDPGTRRDEQFF.

This clonotype came up a few times. V and J are TRBV7-2 and TRBJ2-1; perhaps TRBD2 as D (6 bases). From germline, CDR1 is SGHTA and CDR2 FQGNSA. V was clipped by 5 bases and J by 4 bases, with 9 bases between them. The CDR3 consists of 13 residues. CDR3 bases: TGTGCCAGCAGCCCCGGGGGATACAATGAGCAGTTCTTC. Encoded protein: CASSPGGYNEQFF.

The chain joins TRBV12-3 or TRBV12-4 to TRBJ2-7, with TRBD2 identical over 11 bases. J gave up 2 bases and V 6 bases, and 3 bases lay outside the gene matches. The CDR3 totals 14 residues. The CDR3 nucleotides are TGTGCCAGCAGGACGGGACTAGCGGCCTACGAGCAGTACTTC. This gives the protein CASRTGLAAYEQYF.

The chain recombines TRBV18 with TRBJ2-5; 12 nucleotides match TRBD1. The CDR3 runs 16 residues. V trimming: 4 bases; J trimming: 5 bases; junction bases outside the gene matches: 8. Germline CDR1 and CDR2: KGHSH and LQKENI. The CDR3 sequence: CASSLRGQGALETQYF. The DNA for the CDR3 is TGTGCCAGCTCACTTCGGGGACAGGGGGCTCTGGAGACCCAGTACTTC.

This clonotype came up many times. The CDR3: CASSGGLAGDGEQFF. The CDR3 nucleotides read TGTGCCAGCAGCGGAGGACTAGCGGGAGATGGTGAGCAGTTCTTC. The chain uses TRBV7-9 and TRBJ2-1, with 13 bases aligning to TRBD2. The length of the CDR3 is 15 residues. Per the germline V gene, CDR1 is SEHNR and CDR2 is FQNEAQ (reference sequence). The J segment lost 9 bases and the V segment lost 5 bases, leaving 7 bases of the junction unmatched. Supplemented by reference TRBV7-9 and TRBJ2-1, the full variable domain reads DTGVSQNPRHKITKRGQNVTFRCDPISEHNRLYWYRQTLGQGPEFLTYFQNEAQLEKSRLLSDRFSAERPKGSFSTLEIQRTEQGDSAMYLCASSGGLAGDGEQFFGPGTRLTVL.

This clonotype was seen a handful of times. The rearrangement uses TRBV6-2 or TRBV6-3 and TRBJ2-2, with 9 bases identical to TRBD2. In germline, CDR1 is MNHEY, CDR2 SVGEGT. This CDR3 contains 17 residues. The V and J ends lost 4 bases and 4 bases, in that order; junction bases with no gene match: 10. This CDR3 is CASSSLRSGRFTGELFF. DNA of the CDR3: TGTGCCAGCAGTTCCCTACGTAGCGGGAGATTCACCGGGGAGCTGTTTTTT.

This clonotype was seen at least ten times. V gene TRBV21-1 combines with J gene TRBJ2-6; TRBD1 is the table's D call and was not checked against the DNA. TRBV21-1 is a pseudogene segment. The CDR3 is 20 amino acids. CDR3: CASSKATRDRVCSGANVLTF. CDR3 DNA: TGTGCCAGCAGCAAAGCAACCCGGGACAGGGTTTGTTCTGGGGCCAACGTCCTGACTTTC.

This clonotype was counted only a few times. The rearrangement links TRBV7-3 to TRBJ2-2; tentative D call: TRBD2 (7 bases). This CDR3 spans 15 amino acids. Trimming stripped 3 bases from V and 5 bases from J, with 13 bases between. Per the germline V gene, CDR1 is SGHTA and CDR2 is FQGTGA. The DNA for the CDR3 is TGTGCCAGCAGCTTTGGAGGGAGGGGGACCGGGGAGCTGTTTTTT. Its protein is CASSFGGRGTGELFF.

The chain links TRBV9 to TRBJ2-7; D is perhaps TRBD1 (7 bases). This CDR3 region has 16 residues. Germline assignment: CDR1 SGDLS and CDR2 YYNGEE. V shed 4 bases and J shed 2 bases, with 19 bases lying between them. The CDR3 here is CASSPPIGRGAYEQYF. CDR3 nucleotides: TGTGCCAGCAGCCCCCCAATAGGCAGGGGGGCCTACGAGCAGTACTTC.

This clonotype came up many times. The rearrangement links TRBV20-1 to TRBJ2-7; D might be TRBD1 or TRBD2, each matching 5 bases. Germline V gene sequence: CDR1 DFQATT, CDR2 SNEGSKA (reference sequence). The CDR3 runs 16 residues. Trimming stripped 0 bases from V and 0 bases from J, with 15 bases between. CDR3 loop: CSAREIGTASSYEQYF. The CDR3 DNA follows: TGCAGTGCTAGAGAGATCGGGACGGCTAGCTCCTACGAGCAGTACTTC.

The chain links TRBV20-1 to TRBJ1-5; 7 positions match TRBD1. Per the germline V gene, CDR1 is DFQATT and CDR2 is SNEGSKA (reference sequence). The V segment lost 4 bases and the J segment 5 bases; nucleotides outside the gene matches: 8. The CDR3 is 14 amino acids. The CDR3 loop reads CSAMGRDSYQPQHF. CDR3 DNA: TGCAGTGCTATGGGCCGGGACAGCTATCAGCCCCAGCATTTT.

In DNA, the CDR3 is TGTGCCAGCAGTGACCCTCTAGGGGGACTCAACAATGAGCAGTTCTTC. Its protein is CASSDPLGGLNNEQFF. The rearrangement uses TRBV25-1 and TRBJ2-1; D assignment may be TRBD1 or TRBD2 (6 bases each). Trimming pared 3 bases from V and 5 bases from J, leaving 17 bases between. This CDR3 contains 16 residues. Germline V gene data show CDR1 as MGHDK and CDR2 as SYGVNS.

This clonotype was seen ten or more times. V and J are TRBV7-8 and TRBJ2-1; TRBD2 is a possible D gene (5 bases). CDR3 size: 14 residues. Trimming shortened V by 5 bases and J by 0 bases, and 8 bases separated the two germline ends. Looked up from germline, CDR1 is SGHVS and CDR2 is FQNEAQ. CDR3 bases: TGTGCCAGCAGCGCGAGGGACTCCTACAATGAGCAGTTCTTC. Translated: CASSARDSYNEQFF.

In this sample, this clonotype turned up a few times. The chain links TRBV10-3 to TRBJ1-1; D unclear. The germline V gene encodes CDR1 ENHRY and CDR2 SYGVKD. The CDR3 has 12 amino acids. Trimming shortened V by 1 base and J by 2 bases, and 2 bases separated the two germline ends. The CDR3 loop is CAISEFNTEAFF. CDR3 nucleotide sequence: TGTGCCATCAGTGAGTTCAACACTGAAGCTTTCTTT.

With regard to this clonotype: Germline and junction disagree at one end, which may indicate a read error. V gene TRBV3-1 combines with J gene TRBJ2-1, with D uncertain. The CDR3 is 15 residues long. Looked up from germline, CDR1 is LGHDT and CDR2 is YNNKEL (reference sequence). CDR3 in DNA: TGTGCCGGCAGCCCACGTAGACGGCCGAACAATGAGCAGTTCTTC. Translation gives CAGSPRRRPNNEQFF.